This T cell receptor (beta chain) was identified in a study of shared clonotypes between healthy human individuals. Study outcomes and limitations: Larger richness was generally estimated for naive than memory subsets.

CDR1 SGHRS and CDR2 YFSETQ come from the germline V gene. V was pared by 3 bases and J by 4 bases, with 2 bases of the junction left unmatched. CDR3 size: 14 residues. It was into CD45RA+ naive and CD45RA-negative memory subsets that the CD4+ cells were split. A note on this clone: Its matching antigen is unknown. Other DNA sequences from this sample encode an identical CDR3 as well.

The assay was carried out at the deep level. Replicate sorted-subset PCRs were loaded with approximately 190 ng DNA, about 30,000 T cell genomes. Repertoires were generated with immunoSEQ multiplex PCR, while TCRdb's copy carries only in-frame clones and drops some. This sample carries about 640,000 clones, around 72% of them seen once, and the ten largest clones take around 1.8%. The sequenced sample was memory CD4+ T cells sorted from blood. The subset denotes: CD45RA-negative fraction. The source is a woman in her 30s in good health. The rearrangement links TRBV5-1 to TRBJ2-1, with 9 bases matching TRBD1. CDR3 region: CASSWGQGYNEQFF. In DNA form, the CDR3 reads TGCGCCAGCAGCTGGGGACAGGGATACAATGAGCAGTTCTTC. The variable domain in full, with the rest retrieved from reference TRBV5-1 and TRBJ2-1, is KAGVTQTPRYLIKTRGQQVTLSCSPISGHRSVSWYQQTPGQGLQFLFEYFSETQRNKGNFPGRFSGRQFSNSRSEMNVSTLELGDSALYLCASSWGQGYNEQFFGPGTRLTVL.